The clone carrying this T cell receptor beta chain has a count of ten or more. These data come from a study of neurological immune-mediated disorders. Using its own MiXCR run on the 5' RACE reads, TCRdb lists one record per CDR3 protein. This table holds tens of thousands of distinct CDR3 sequences, around 4% found once. The V gene's germline CDR1 is MNHEY and CDR2 SVGAGI. With 6 bases removed from V and 2 bases from J, the gap between germline ends came to 8 bases. The CDR3 consists of 13 residues. The sample taken for sequencing was PBMCs. The rearrangement links TRBV6-5 to TRBJ2-1; no clear D gene. The clonotype was recovered from a man in his fifties with multiple sclerosis. Here the CDR3 DNA reads TGTGCCAGCAGGCCGGGCCCCTACAATGAGCAGTTCTTC. The encoded protein is CASRPGPYNEQFF.